The sequence of this T cell receptor (beta chain) was determined in a study of identical twins. Study results and limitations: Shared out-of-frame alpha sequences (those common to twins) showed excess low generation probability.

The sample holds a few counts of this clonotype. Its antigen is as yet unknown. TCRdb used MiXCR to reprocess the 5' RACE reads, holding one entry per CDR3 protein. The repertoire has approximately 260,000 distinct CDR3 sequences, around 8.3% of them found once; the top ten carry 3%. There are 14 residues in the CDR3. Trimming took 5 bases from V and 6 from J, leaving 17 bases between them. CDR1 and CDR2 (germline): SGHDT, YYEEEE. These data are also associated with another study on yellow fever vaccine responses in identical twins. That paper adds: After vaccination, twins' T cell response reportedly seemed partly convergent, partly personalized.

Sequencing used CD8+ T cells sorted from blood. The sequence was collected from a woman aged 18-35 years in good health. The rearrangement joins TRBV5-6 to TRBJ1-2; D perhaps matches TRBD1 (5 bases). CDR3 in DNA: TGTGCCAGCAGTTATAAACAGGCTGTCGATGGCTACACCTTC. It specifies CASSYKQAVDGYTF.